This T cell receptor beta chain emerged from a study of human T cells and chemical hapten exposure. The overall study: The patients, most of them female, presented with alopecia areata, totalis or universalis.

TCRdb reanalysed the RACE reads using MiXCR and keeps one entry per CDR3 protein. The repertoire consists of about 48,000 distinct CDR3 sequences, with more than 9.5% occurring once and the leading ten covering 16%. Stated time point: patch test 3, about 24 weeks after DPC sensitization. Treatment indicated: therapeutic diphenylcyclopropenone sensitization with weekly scalp DPC. Sample donors consisted of patients with alopecia, aged 18 to 70 years, who were suitable for DPC. The CDR3 runs 15 residues. The V end was cut by 3 bases, the J end by 3 bases, with 11 bases between. Looked up from germline, CDR1 is PRHDT and CDR2 is FYEKMQ (reference sequence). The sample holds a few counts of this clonotype. Antigen: not known. General study findings and limits: The study found expanded TCRs formed significantly more large CDR3 similarity clusters than controls.

The TCR comes from a woman in her 40s with alopecia areata. Some clones in this sample may be carry-over from other donors' samples. The chain is built from TRBV13 and TRBJ2-2; D remains unclear. Specimen: whole blood, collected in connection with sensitization to the hapten diphenylcyclopropenone (DPC). CDR3 coding DNA: TGTGCCAGCAGCTTGCCAGGTCCTTACACCGGGGAGCTGTTTTTT. This gives the protein CASSLPGPYTGELFF.